A single sample gave rise to the 31 T cell receptor beta chains below, sequenced in a study of blood T cells in healthy people across ages. A J-beta primer mix and a sample-barcoded 5' primer were used in a second PCR of roughly 6 to 11 cycles. TCRdb redid the calling of the 5' RACE reads with MiXCR, one entry per CDR3 protein. The sample carries some 1,800,000 distinct CDR3 sequences, about 39% recorded once. Sequencing input: blood. These receptor sequences come from a human donor in good health.

The rearrangement uses TRBV6-2 or TRBV6-3 and TRBJ1-5; D is possibly TRBD1 (5 bases). Per germline, CDR1 MNHEY and CDR2 SVGEGT. The CDR3 sequence is 13 residues long. V lost 5 bases to trimming and J lost 7 bases, with 12 bases between them. The CDR3 sequence: CASSNQGSQPQHF. The DNA for the CDR3 is TGTGCCAGCAGTAACCAGGGTTCCCAGCCCCAGCATTTT.

This sequence joins TRBV7-2 and TRBJ2-7; D possibly uses TRBD1 or TRBD2 (5 bases each). The germline gives CDR1 SGHTA, CDR2 FQGNSA. The length of the CDR3 is 13 residues. V was shortened by 1 base and J by 7 bases, with 11 bases between the two germline ends. The CDR3 here is CASSLGGTPEQYF. CDR3 DNA sequence: TGTGCCAGCAGCTTAGGGGGGACCCCTGAGCAGTACTTC.

This clonotype has only a few counts. One end of the junction is discordant with germline, which a read error may explain. The rearrangement uses TRBV28 and TRBJ2-1, with 10 bases matching TRBD2. Germline V gene data show CDR1 as MDHEN and CDR2 as SYDVKM. This CDR3 is 15 amino acids long. CDR3 nucleotide sequence: TGCGCCAGCAGTGCATGGACTAGCGGTGCTAATGAGCAGTTCTTC. This codes for CASSAWTSGANEQFF.

The chain carries TRBV20-1 and TRBJ1-5; D is unresolved. V lost 5 bases, J lost 9 bases, and 17 bases lay in between. Germline V gene sequence: CDR1 DFQATT, CDR2 SNEGSKA (reference sequence). The CDR3 sequence is 13 residues long. This chain's CDR3 is CSAYNYGGGPQHF. The CDR3 DNA is TGCAGTGCTTATAATTATGGTGGCGGGCCCCAGCATTTT.

This chain connects TRBV5-1 to TRBJ2-1; the D is unclear. Between the trimmed V and J ends, which lost 2 bases and 4 bases, there was a span of 10 bases. In germline, CDR1 is SGHRS, CDR2 YFSETQ. The CDR3 totals 14 residues. CDR3 loop: CASSFSDGYNEQFF. The CDR3, as DNA: TGCGCCAGCAGCTTTTCGGACGGGTACAATGAGCAGTTCTTC.

The gene calls are TRBV6-5 and TRBJ1-2; TRBD1 aligns across 9 bases. The CDR3 loop spans 16 amino acids. Trimming cost V 5 bases and J 7 bases; bases outside gene matches: 14. Germline V gene lookup returns CDR1 MNHEY and CDR2 SVGAGI. The CDR3: CASSRPGTGLTGGYTF. The CDR3, as DNA: TGTGCCAGCAGTCGACCCGGGACAGGGCTGACGGGTGGCTACACCTTC.

The chain combines TRBV29-1 with TRBJ1-2, with 10 bases aligning to TRBD1. V dropped 1 base and J dropped 3; count of bases not matched to a gene: 5. Per the germline V gene, CDR1 is SQVTM and CDR2 is ANQGSEA. This CDR3 contains 15 residues. The CDR3 DNA is TGCAGCGTTGAAGCTAGGGACAGGGGCTACTATGGCTACACCTTC. It translates to CSVEARDRGYYGYTF.

A remark on this clonotype: At one boundary the junction diverges from the germline segment, which might be a read error. The rearrangement links TRBV4-3 to TRBJ2-7; 10 nucleotides align to TRBD2. The J call may be faulty, since TRBJ2-5 better matches the DNA end. This CDR3 has 15 residues. Germline V lookup: CDR1 LGHNA, CDR2 YSLEER. The CDR3 protein is CASNQERGGGETQYF. DNA of the CDR3: TGCGCCAGCAACCAAGAGCGGGGGGGCGGTGAGACCCAGTACTTC.

This rearrangement joins TRBV4-3 to TRBJ2-4; D is possibly TRBD2 (5 bases). The J call is in doubt because the DNA end fits TRBJ2-7 better. Germline V gene sequence: CDR1 LGHNA, CDR2 YSLEER. The CDR3 is 13 amino acids. The CDR3 coding sequence is TGCGCCAGCAGCCAATTCCGGGGATACGAGCAGTACTTC. Translating it yields CASSQFRGYEQYF.

This chain uses TRBV20-1 with TRBJ1-2, with a tentative D call TRBD1 (6 bases). V was shortened by 0 bases and J by 4 bases, with 12 bases between the two germline ends. This CDR3 spans 14 amino acids. The V gene's germline CDR1 is DFQATT and CDR2 SNEGSKA (reference sequence). CDR3 DNA sequence: TGCAGTGCTAGAGATGGTCGGACAGTCTATGGCTACACCTTC. Protein sequence: CSARDGRTVYGYTF.

This clonotype was observed a handful of times. This chain links TRBV7-9 with TRBJ2-7; tentative D call: TRBD1 (5 bases). CDR1 and CDR2 from the germline V gene are SEHNR and FQNEAQ (reference sequence). Trimming cost V 5 bases and J 5 bases, with 22 bases left between them. The CDR3 loop spans 16 amino acids. The CDR3 here is CASSGYRQGSPHEQYF. The CDR3 DNA is TGTGCCAGCAGCGGATACAGGCAGGGTTCTCCCCACGAGCAGTACTTC.

This clonotype was counted a few times. The gene calls are TRBV9 and TRBJ2-3; 15 nucleotides align to TRBD2. The CDR3 is 18 residues long. Trimming removed 4 bases from V and 0 bases from J; junction bases left unmatched: 6. Germline CDR1 reads SGDLS; CDR2 reads YYNGEE. CDR3: CASSPGLAGGTSTDTQYF. The CDR3 DNA reads TGTGCCAGCAGCCCCGGACTAGCGGGGGGGACTAGCACAGATACGCAGTATTTT.

V is TRBV13 and J is TRBJ2-1; D gene unclear. CDR1 is PRHDT and CDR2 is FYEKMQ in the germline V gene (reference sequence). The CDR3 length is 16 residues. With 1 base removed from V and 0 bases from J, the gap between germline ends came to 10 bases. CDR3 sequence reads: CASSLVRVSSYNEQFF. The CDR3 DNA reads as TGTGCCAGCAGCTTAGTTCGGGTTAGCTCCTACAATGAGCAGTTCTTC.

The chain carries TRBV6-2 or TRBV6-3 and TRBJ2-1; D is perhaps TRBD1 (5 bases). CDR1 and CDR2 (germline): MNHEY, SVGEGT. The germline V and J ends were trimmed by 6 bases and 5 bases, with 14 bases remaining between them. The CDR3 has 14 residues. The CDR3 loop reads CASRGPRVHNEQFF. CDR3 coding DNA: TGTGCCAGCAGAGGGCCCAGGGTCCACAATGAGCAGTTCTTC.

The chain has TRBV6-2 or TRBV6-3 and TRBJ2-7; D is uncertain. V lost 2 bases, J lost 0 bases, and 5 bases lay in between. This CDR3 comprises 13 residues. Germline V gives CDR1 MNHEY, CDR2 SVGEGT. The CDR3, as DNA: TGTGCCAGCAGTTACCCGGCCTCCTACGAGCAGTACTTC. Protein product: CASSYPASYEQYF.

Only a few counts were recorded for this clonotype. The chain combines TRBV10-3 with TRBJ2-5; TRBD1 matches at 8 bases. Germline V gene data show CDR1 as ENHRY and CDR2 as SYGVKD. The CDR3 consists of 15 residues. With V trimmed by 11 bases and J by 2 bases, 13 bases remained unmatched. The CDR3 sequence: CAASPTTGAQETQYF. The CDR3 DNA sequence: TGTGCCGCCTCCCCGACGACAGGGGCGCAAGAGACCCAGTACTTC.

This clonotype was detected a few times. This rearrangement joins TRBV7-2 to TRBJ2-7; D is ambiguous. The CDR3 consists of 13 residues. Germline CDR1 and CDR2: SGHTA and FQGNSA. V lost 5 bases to trimming and J lost 3 bases, with 11 bases between them. The CDR3, as DNA: TGTGCCAGCAGCCCCTCTTCGGGCTACGAGCAGTACTTC. Translation gives CASSPSSGYEQYF.

The rearrangement uses TRBV7-9 and TRBJ2-1; 10 nucleotides align to TRBD2. From germline, CDR1 is SEHNR and CDR2 FQNEAQ (reference sequence). The CDR3 consists of 18 residues. V gave up 8 bases and J gave up 4 bases; unmatched junction bases: 17. CDR3 coding DNA: TGTGCCAGCTCTGATCCTAGCGGGGGTTACCCGAAATACAATGAGCAGTTCTTC. As protein: CASSDPSGGYPKYNEQFF.

This chain connects TRBV10-3 to TRBJ1-2, with D possibly TRBD1 on 6 matching bases. This CDR3 is built from 13 residues. The germline gives CDR1 ENHRY, CDR2 SYGVKD. Trimming shortened V by 6 bases and J by 0 bases, and 8 bases separated the two germline ends. CDR3 nucleotides: TGTGCCATCAGGGAGGGGGCTAACTATGGCTACACCTTC. It yields the protein CAIREGANYGYTF.

The sample holds a few counts of this clonotype. CDR3 bases: TGTGCCATCAGAGATCATCTCGACAAGACCCAGTACTTC. Translation: CAIRDHLDKTQYF. V gene TRBV10-3 combines with J gene TRBJ2-5; no clear D. Germline CDR1 ENHRY, CDR2 SYGVKD. This CDR3 contains 13 residues. V lost 6 bases and J lost 6, with 14 bases in between.

This chain links TRBV6-5 with TRBJ2-5; D gene ambiguous. The CDR3 has 13 residues. V was pared by 5 bases and J by 5 bases, with 12 bases between. Germline assignment: CDR1 MNHEY and CDR2 SVGAGI. The CDR3 coding sequence is TGTGCCAGCAGTCGTGAACAGAGGGAGACCCAGTACTTC. This gives the protein CASSREQRETQYF.

This sequence joins TRBV5-1 and TRBJ1-6; TRBD1 matches 8 bases. There are 15 residues in the CDR3. Germline V gene lookup returns CDR1 SGHRS and CDR2 YFSETQ. The junction had 5 bases not matched to a gene; V was cut back by 0 bases and J by 9 bases. Here the CDR3 reads CASSLESRGLSPLHF. CDR3 nucleotide sequence: TGCGCCAGCAGCTTGGAAAGCAGGGGGCTTTCACCCCTCCACTTT.

The chain couples TRBV7-2 to TRBJ2-1; D not certain. Between the trimmed V and J ends, which lost 4 bases and 10 bases, there was a span of 11 bases. The CDR3 runs 12 residues. Per germline, CDR1 SGHTA and CDR2 FQGNSA. CDR3 nucleotides: TGTGCCAGCAGCTCCCTGACGGTAGAGCAGTTCTTC. Translated: CASSSLTVEQFF. The complete variable domain, with remaining parts taken from reference TRBV7-2 and TRBJ2-1, reads GAGVSQSPSNKVTEKGKDVELRCDPISGHTALYWYRQSLGQGLEFLIYFQGNSAPDKSGLPSDRFSAERTGGSVSTLTIQRTQQEDSAVYLCASSSLTVEQFFGPGTRLTVL.

This clonotype was seen a few times. The chain uses TRBV4-1 and TRBJ2-3; 8 bases are a match to TRBD2. V dropped 1 base and J dropped 1; count of bases not matched to a gene: 13. CDR3 length equals 19 residues. CDR1 and CDR2 from the germline V gene are MGHRA and YSYEKL. CDR3 loop: CASSQVVHPGLGGTDTQYF. The CDR3 bases are TGCGCCAGCAGCCAAGTCGTACATCCGGGACTAGGGGGCACAGATACGCAGTATTTT.

Only a few counts were recorded for this clonotype. V and J are TRBV20-1 and TRBJ1-2, with 7 bases aligning to TRBD1. V was pared by 1 base and J by 3 bases, with 5 bases of the junction left unmatched. The CDR3 length is 14 residues. Germline V gene lookup returns CDR1 DFQATT and CDR2 SNEGSKA (reference sequence). The CDR3, as DNA: TGCAGTGCTAGAGCAGGGGGAGTTTACTATGGCTACACCTTC. This encodes CSARAGGVYYGYTF.

This chain uses TRBV5-1 with TRBJ1-6; D ambiguous. Germline V gene lookup returns CDR1 SGHRS and CDR2 YFSETQ. V lost 3 bases, J lost 6 bases, and 13 bases lay in between. The CDR3 covers 15 residues. The CDR3 DNA sequence: TGCGCCAGCAGCTCCGATGGGTTGCTTAATTCACCCCTCCACTTT. The encoded protein is CASSSDGLLNSPLHF.

The V and J genes are TRBV6-2 or TRBV6-3 and TRBJ2-1; maybe TRBD2 (5 bases). The germline V and J ends were trimmed by 7 bases and 13 bases, with 26 bases remaining between them. This CDR3 spans 15 amino acids. Germline loops: CDR1 MNHEY, CDR2 SVGEGT. The CDR3: CASTQSRTVSETQFF. The DNA for the CDR3 is TGTGCCAGCACCCAATCTCGGACTGTTTCAGAGACCCAGTTCTTC.

A note on this clonotype: A read error may produce the germline difference seen at one junction end. The chain carries TRBV5-1 and TRBJ2-7; D unclear. The germline V gene encodes CDR1 SGHRS and CDR2 YFSETQ. The CDR3 spans 13 residues. The CDR3 is CTSSTLDSYEQYF. In DNA form, the CDR3 reads TGCACCAGCAGCACCCTAGATTCCTACGAGCAGTACTTC.

The chain has TRBV4-3 and TRBJ2-2, with TRBD2 as a possible D gene (5 bases). The V and J ends lost 0 bases and 6 bases respectively, with 17 bases between them. Germline V gene data show CDR1 as LGHNA and CDR2 as YSLEER. The CDR3 is made up of 17 amino acids. CDR3 sequence reads: CASSQDSPITSAGELFF. The CDR3 region has the DNA TGCGCCAGCAGCCAAGATTCCCCGATTACTAGTGCCGGGGAGCTGTTTTTT.

The V gene is TRBV9, the J gene TRBJ2-6; D uncertain. Germline lookup yields CDR1 SGDLS and CDR2 YYNGEE. The CDR3 sequence is 18 residues long. V gave up 0 bases and J gave up 0 bases, with 13 bases separating them. CDR3 nucleotides: TGTGCCAGCAGCGTAGCTCTTGCGGTGGGCTCTGGGGCCAACGTCCTGACTTTC. Its translation: CASSVALAVGSGANVLTF.

The chain recombines TRBV6-1 with TRBJ2-7; D might be TRBD1 (5 bases). With 3 bases removed from V and 5 bases from J, the gap between germline ends came to 20 bases. This CDR3 has 16 amino acids. Germline V lookup: CDR1 MNHNS, CDR2 SASEGT. DNA of the CDR3: TGTGCCAGCAGTGAGATCGACAGTTTTAAAGGTAACGAGCAGTACTTC. Translation: CASSEIDSFKGNEQYF.